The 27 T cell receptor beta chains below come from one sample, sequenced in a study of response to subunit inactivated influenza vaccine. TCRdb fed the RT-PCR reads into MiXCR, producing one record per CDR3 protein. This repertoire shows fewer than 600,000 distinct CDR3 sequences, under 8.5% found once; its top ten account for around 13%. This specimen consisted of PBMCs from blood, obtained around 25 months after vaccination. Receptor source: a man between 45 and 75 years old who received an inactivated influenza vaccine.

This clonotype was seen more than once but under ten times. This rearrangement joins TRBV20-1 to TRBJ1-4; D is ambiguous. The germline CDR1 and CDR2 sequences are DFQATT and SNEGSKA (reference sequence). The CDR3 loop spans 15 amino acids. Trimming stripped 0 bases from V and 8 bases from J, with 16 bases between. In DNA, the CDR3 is TGCAGTGCTAGAGATGTTCCGCGGGCTCTGGAAAAACTGTTTTTT. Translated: CSARDVPRALEKLFF.

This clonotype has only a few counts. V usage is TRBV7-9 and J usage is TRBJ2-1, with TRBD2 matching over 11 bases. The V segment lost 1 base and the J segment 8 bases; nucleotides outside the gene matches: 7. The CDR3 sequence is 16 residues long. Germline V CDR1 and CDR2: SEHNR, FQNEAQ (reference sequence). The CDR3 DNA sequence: TGTGCCAGCAGCTTAGGACTAGCGGGGACTTCGGATGAGCAGTTCTTC. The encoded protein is CASSLGLAGTSDEQFF.

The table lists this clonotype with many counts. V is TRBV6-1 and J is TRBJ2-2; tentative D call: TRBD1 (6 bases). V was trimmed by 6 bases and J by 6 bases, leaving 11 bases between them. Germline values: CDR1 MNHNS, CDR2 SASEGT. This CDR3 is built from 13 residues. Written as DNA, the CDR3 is TGTGCCAGCAGCGGACAGCTTGCCGGGGAGCTGTTTTTT. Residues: CASSGQLAGELFF.

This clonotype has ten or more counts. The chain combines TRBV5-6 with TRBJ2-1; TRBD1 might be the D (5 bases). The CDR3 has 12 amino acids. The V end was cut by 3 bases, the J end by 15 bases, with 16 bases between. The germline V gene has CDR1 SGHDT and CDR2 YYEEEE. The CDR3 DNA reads TGTGCCAGCAGCTCAAGGCAGGGATGGCGGTTCTTC. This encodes CASSSRQGWRFF. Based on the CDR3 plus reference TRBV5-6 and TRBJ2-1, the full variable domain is DAGVTQSPTHLIKTRGQQVTLRCSPKSGHDTVSWYQQALGQGPQFIFQYYEEEERQRGNFPDRFSGHQFPNYSSELNVNALLLGDSALYLCASSSRQGWRFFGPGTRLTVL.

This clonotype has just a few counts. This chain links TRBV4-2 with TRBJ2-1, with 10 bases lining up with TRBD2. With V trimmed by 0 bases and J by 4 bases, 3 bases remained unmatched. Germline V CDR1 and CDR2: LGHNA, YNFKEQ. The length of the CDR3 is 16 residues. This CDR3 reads CASSQDLAGVYNEQFF. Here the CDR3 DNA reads TGTGCCAGCAGCCAAGATCTAGCGGGGGTATACAATGAGCAGTTCTTC.

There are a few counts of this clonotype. This CDR3 reads CASSLVSNQETQYF. CDR3 bases: TGTGCCAGCAGCTTGGTTTCTAACCAAGAGACCCAGTACTTC. The J gene is TRBJ2-5, the V gene TRBV5-6, with D unclear. This CDR3 has 14 amino acids. Trimming cost V 0 bases and J 0 bases, with 6 bases left between them. Looked up from germline, CDR1 is SGHDT and CDR2 is YYEEEE.

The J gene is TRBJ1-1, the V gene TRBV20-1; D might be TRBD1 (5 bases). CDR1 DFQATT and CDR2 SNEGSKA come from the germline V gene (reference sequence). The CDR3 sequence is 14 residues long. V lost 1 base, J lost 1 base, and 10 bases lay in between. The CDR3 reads CSARGRAKNTEAFF. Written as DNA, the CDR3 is TGCAGTGCTAGAGGCAGGGCTAAGAACACTGAAGCTTTCTTT.

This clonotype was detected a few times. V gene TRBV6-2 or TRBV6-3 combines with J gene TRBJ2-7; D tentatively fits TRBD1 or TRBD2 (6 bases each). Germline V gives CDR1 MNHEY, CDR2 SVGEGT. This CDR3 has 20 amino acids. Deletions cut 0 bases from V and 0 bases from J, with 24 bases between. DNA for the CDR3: TGTGCCAGCAGTTACTCGGTTCTGGGACAAAGGGACTTGAGCTCCTACGAGCAGTACTTC. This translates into CASSYSVLGQRDLSSYEQYF.

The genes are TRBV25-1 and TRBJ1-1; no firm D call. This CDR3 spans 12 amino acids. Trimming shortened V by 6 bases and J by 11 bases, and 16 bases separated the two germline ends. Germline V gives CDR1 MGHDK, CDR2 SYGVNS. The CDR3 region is CASRDGPESAFF. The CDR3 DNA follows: TGTGCCAGCAGGGACGGTCCAGAATCGGCTTTCTTT.

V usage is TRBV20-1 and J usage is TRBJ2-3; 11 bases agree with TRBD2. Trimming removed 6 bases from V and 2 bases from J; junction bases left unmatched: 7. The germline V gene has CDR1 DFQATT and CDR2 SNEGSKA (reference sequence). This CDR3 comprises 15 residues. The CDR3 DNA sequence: TGCAGTGCGTCGGGACTAGCGGAGTTCACAGATACGCAGTATTTT. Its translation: CSASGLAEFTDTQYF.

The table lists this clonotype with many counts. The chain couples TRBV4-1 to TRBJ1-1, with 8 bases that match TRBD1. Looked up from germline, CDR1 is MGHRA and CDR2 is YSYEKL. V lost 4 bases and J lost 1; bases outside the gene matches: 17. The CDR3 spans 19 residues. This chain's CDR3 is CASSLVHGTGGEKNTEAFF. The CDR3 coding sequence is TGCGCCAGCAGCCTCGTTCACGGGACAGGAGGGGAAAAGAACACTGAAGCTTTCTTT.

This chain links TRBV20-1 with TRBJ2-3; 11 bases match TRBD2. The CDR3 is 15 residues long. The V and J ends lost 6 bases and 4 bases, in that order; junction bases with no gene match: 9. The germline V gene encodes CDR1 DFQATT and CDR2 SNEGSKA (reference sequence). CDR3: CSAVHLAGGADTQYF. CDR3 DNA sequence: TGCAGTGCCGTCCATTTAGCGGGAGGGGCAGATACGCAGTATTTT.

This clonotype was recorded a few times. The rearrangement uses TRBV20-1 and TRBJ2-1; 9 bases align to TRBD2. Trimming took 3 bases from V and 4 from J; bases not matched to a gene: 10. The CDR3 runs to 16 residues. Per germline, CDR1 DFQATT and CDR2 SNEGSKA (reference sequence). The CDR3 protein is CSARYPRAGGYNEQFF. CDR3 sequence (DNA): TGCAGTGCTAGGTACCCCCGGGCGGGAGGGTACAATGAGCAGTTCTTC.

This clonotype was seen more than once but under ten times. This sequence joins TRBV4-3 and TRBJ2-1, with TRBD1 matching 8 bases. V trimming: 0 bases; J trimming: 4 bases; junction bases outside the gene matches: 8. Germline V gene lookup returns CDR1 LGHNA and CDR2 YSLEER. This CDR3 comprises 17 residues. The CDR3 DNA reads TGCGCCAGCAGCCAAGAATGGGACAGGTTGGCATACAATGAGCAGTTCTTC. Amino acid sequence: CASSQEWDRLAYNEQFF.

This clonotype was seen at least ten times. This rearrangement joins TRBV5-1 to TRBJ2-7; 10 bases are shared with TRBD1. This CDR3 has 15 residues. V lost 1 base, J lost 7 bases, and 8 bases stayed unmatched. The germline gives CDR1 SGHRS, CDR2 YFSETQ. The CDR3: CASSLTGTGEWEQYF. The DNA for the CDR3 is TGCGCCAGCAGCTTGACCGGGACAGGGGAGTGGGAGCAGTACTTC.

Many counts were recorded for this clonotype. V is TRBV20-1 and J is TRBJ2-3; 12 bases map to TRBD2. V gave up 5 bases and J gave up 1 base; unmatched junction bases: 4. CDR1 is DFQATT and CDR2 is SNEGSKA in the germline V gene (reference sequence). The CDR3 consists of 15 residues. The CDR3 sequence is CSARRLAGGTDTQYF. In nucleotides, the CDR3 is TGCAGTGCTCGCCGACTAGCGGGAGGCACAGATACGCAGTATTTT.

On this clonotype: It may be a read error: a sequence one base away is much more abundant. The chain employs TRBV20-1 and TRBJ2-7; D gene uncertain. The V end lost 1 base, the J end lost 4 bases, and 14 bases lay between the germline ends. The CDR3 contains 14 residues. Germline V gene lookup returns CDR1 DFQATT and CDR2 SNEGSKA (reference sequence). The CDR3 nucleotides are TGCAGTGCTAGAGCGCCTCGGACCGCGTACGAGCAGTACTTC. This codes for CSARAPRTAYEQYF.

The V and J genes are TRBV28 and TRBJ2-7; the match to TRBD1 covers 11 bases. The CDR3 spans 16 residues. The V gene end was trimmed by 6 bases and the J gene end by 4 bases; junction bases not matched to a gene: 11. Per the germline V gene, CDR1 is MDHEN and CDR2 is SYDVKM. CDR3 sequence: CASSLFRTGGPYEQYF. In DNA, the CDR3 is TGTGCCAGCAGCCTATTCCGGACAGGGGGCCCTTACGAGCAGTACTTC.

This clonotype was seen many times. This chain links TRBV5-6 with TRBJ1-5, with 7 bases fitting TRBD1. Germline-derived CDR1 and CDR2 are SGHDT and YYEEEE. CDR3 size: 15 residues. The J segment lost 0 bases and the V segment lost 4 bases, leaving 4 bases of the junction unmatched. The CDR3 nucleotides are TGTGCCAGCAGCCAACAGGGGAATAGCAATCAGCCCCAGCATTTT. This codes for CASSQQGNSNQPQHF.

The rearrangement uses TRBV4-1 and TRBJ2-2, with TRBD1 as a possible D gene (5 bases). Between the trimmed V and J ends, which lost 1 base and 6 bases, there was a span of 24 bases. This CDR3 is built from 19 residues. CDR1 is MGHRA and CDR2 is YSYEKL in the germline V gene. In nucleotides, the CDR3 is TGCGCCAGCAGCCAAGGATGGGGCAGGGTGGTTGGTAAGGCCGGGGAGCTGTTTTTT. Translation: CASSQGWGRVVGKAGELFF.

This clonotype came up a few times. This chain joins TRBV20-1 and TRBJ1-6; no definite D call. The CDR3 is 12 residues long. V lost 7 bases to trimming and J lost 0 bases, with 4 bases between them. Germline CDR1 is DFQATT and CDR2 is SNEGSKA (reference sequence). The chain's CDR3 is CSVYSYNSPLHF. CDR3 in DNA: TGCAGTGTTTACTCCTATAATTCACCCCTCCACTTT.

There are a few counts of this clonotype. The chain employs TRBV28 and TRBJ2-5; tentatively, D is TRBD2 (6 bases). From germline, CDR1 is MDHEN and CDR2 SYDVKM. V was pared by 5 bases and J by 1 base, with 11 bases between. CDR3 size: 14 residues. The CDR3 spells CASSTRDFQETQYF. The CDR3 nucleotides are TGTGCCAGCAGTACACGGGACTTCCAAGAGACCCAGTACTTC.

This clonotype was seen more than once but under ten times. For the CDR3, the DNA is TGTGCCAGCAGTTTGCAGGGGGTGGGAGAGCAGTACTTC. This translates into CASSLQGVGEQYF. The V call is TRBV12-3 or TRBV12-4, the J call TRBJ2-7; TRBD1 matches 7 bases. The CDR3 runs to 13 residues. Trimming cost V 3 bases and J 7 bases; bases outside gene matches: 6.

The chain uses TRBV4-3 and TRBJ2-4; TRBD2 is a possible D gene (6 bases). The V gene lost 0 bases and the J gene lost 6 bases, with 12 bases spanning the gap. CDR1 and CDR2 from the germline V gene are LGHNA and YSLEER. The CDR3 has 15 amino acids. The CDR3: CASSQDTGRLNIQYF. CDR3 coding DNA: TGCGCCAGCAGCCAAGATACGGGGAGGTTAAACATTCAGTACTTC.

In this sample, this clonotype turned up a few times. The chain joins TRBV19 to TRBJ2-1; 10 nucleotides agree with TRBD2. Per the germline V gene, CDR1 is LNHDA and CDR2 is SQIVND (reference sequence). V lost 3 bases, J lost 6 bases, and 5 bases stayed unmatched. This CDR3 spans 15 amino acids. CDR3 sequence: CASSIGLAVVNEQFF. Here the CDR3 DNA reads TGTGCCAGTAGTATTGGACTAGCGGTAGTCAATGAGCAGTTCTTC. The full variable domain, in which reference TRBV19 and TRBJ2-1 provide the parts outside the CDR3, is DGGITQSPKYLFRKEGQNVTLSCEQNLNHDAMYWYRQDPGQGLRLIYYSQIVNDFQKGDIAEGYSVSREKKESFPLTVTSAQKNPTAFYLCASSIGLAVVNEQFFGPGTRLTVL.

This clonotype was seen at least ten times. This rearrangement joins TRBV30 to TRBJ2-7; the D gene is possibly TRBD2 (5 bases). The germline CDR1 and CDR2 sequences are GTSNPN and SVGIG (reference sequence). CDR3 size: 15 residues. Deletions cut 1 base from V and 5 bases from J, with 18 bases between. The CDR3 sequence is CAWSAPRGSSHEQYF. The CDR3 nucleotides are TGTGCCTGGAGTGCCCCCCGGGGATCGTCCCACGAGCAGTACTTC.

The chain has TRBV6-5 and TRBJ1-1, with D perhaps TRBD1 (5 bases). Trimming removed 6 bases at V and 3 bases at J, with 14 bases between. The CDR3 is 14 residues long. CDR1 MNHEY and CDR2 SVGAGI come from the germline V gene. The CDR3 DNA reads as TGTGCCAGCAGCTTATCGCAGGGATACACTGAAGCTTTCTTT. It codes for CASSLSQGYTEAFF.